The rows below give T cell receptor beta chains drawn from one sample of a study of shared T cell receptors in the human thymus. TCRdb keeps only in-frame clones here, not all; method: immunoSEQ multiplex PCR. The sample yields approximately 760,000 clones, over 75% seen once. This same sample was also taken into another study, of human thymus T cells.

The specimen was thymocytes. The source is a girl under three years old with a congenital heart defect. The CDR3 runs from the conserved cysteine through the conserved F or W. Each record gives: clone size, CDR3 length, J gene, D gene, V gene, CDR3 DNA, CDR3 protein. D genes are given only for firm matches. Only some rows state a clone size, as once, few, many or a class for expanded clones.

abundance: NA; len: 15; j_gene: TRBJ1-5; d_gene: TRBD1; v_gene: TRBV9; CDR3nt: TGTGCCAGCAGCGCAGGGACAGGGAGGGGTCAGCCCCGGCATTTT; CDR3aa: CASSAGTGRGQPRHF
abundance: NA; len: 13; j_gene: TRBJ2-7; d_gene: TRBD1; v_gene: TRBV30; CDR3nt: TGTGCCTGGGACGGACAGGTAGAATACGAGCAGTACTTC; CDR3aa: CAWDGQVEYEQYF
abundance: NA; len: 22; j_gene: TRBJ2-3; d_gene: TRBD2; v_gene: TRBV6-4; CDR3nt: TGTGCCAGCAGTGACCACTCCCCTACGCTAGCGGGGCGAAGCCCTTGCACAGATACGCAGTATTTT; CDR3aa: CASSDHSPTLAGRSPCTDTQYF
abundance: NA; len: 12; j_gene: TRBJ1-1; d_gene: NA; v_gene: TRBV6-6; CDR3nt: TGTGCCAGCAGTTACAAGGCCAGAGGGGCTTTCTTT; CDR3aa: CASSYKARGAFF
abundance: once; len: 15; j_gene: TRBJ2-7; d_gene: NA; v_gene: TRBV5-6; CDR3nt: TGTGCCAGCAGCCTACTCGCCGGGGTGTCCGACGAGCAGTACTTC; CDR3aa: CASSLLAGVSDEQYF
abundance: NA; len: 11; j_gene: TRBJ1-2; d_gene: NA; v_gene: TRBV20-1; CDR3nt: TGCAGTGCTAGACGACTGTTCGGCTACACCTTC; CDR3aa: CSARRLFGYTF
abundance: NA; len: 13; j_gene: TRBJ2-7; d_gene: NA; v_gene: TRBV28; CDR3nt: TGTGCCAGCAGTTTCCCCGGGTACTACGAGCAGTACTTC; CDR3aa: CASSFPGYYEQYF
abundance: NA; len: 14; j_gene: TRBJ2-5; d_gene: NA; v_gene: TRBV18; CDR3nt: TGTGCCAGCTCACCAACCCCAGGGCACGAGACCCAGTACTTC; CDR3aa: CASSPTPGHETQYF
abundance: once; len: 15; j_gene: TRBJ1-1; d_gene: TRBD1; v_gene: TRBV6-6; CDR3nt: TGTGCCAGCAGTTACTCCGGGACAGGGGTCACTGAAGCTTTCTTT; CDR3aa: CASSYSGTGVTEAFF
abundance: NA; len: 18; j_gene: TRBJ2-1; d_gene: TRBD1; v_gene: TRBV11-3; CDR3nt: TGTGCCAGCAGCTTAGGGAGTCAGACAGGGGAATCCTACAATGAGCAGTTCTTC; CDR3aa: CASSLGSQTGESYNEQFF
abundance: once; len: 18; j_gene: TRBJ1-2; d_gene: NA; v_gene: TRBV19; CDR3nt: TGTGCCAGTAGTCCGCCCAAGGGGGTTACCGGGACACCTCCGGGCTACACCTTC; CDR3aa: CASSPPKGVTGTPPGYTF
abundance: NA; len: 16; j_gene: TRBJ1-5; d_gene: NA; v_gene: TRBV18; CDR3nt: TGTGCCAGCTCCCCATCGAATGGGGAGTCCCATCAGCCCCAGCATTTT; CDR3aa: CASSPSNGESHQPQHF
abundance: NA; len: 14; j_gene: TRBJ1-2; d_gene: TRBD1; v_gene: TRBV6-5; CDR3nt: TGTGCCAGCACCACCCCCGGACAGGGTCTTGGCTACACCTTC; CDR3aa: CASTTPGQGLGYTF
abundance: once; len: 15; j_gene: TRBJ1-2; d_gene: TRBD1; v_gene: TRBV5-1; CDR3nt: TGCGCCAGCAGCCTAACAGGGGCCGAAAACTATGGCTACACCTTC; CDR3aa: CASSLTGAENYGYTF
abundance: NA; len: 13; j_gene: TRBJ2-1; d_gene: TRBD1; v_gene: TRBV6-6; CDR3nt: TGTGCCAGCAGTTACCCTGACAGGGTAATTCAGTTCTTC; CDR3aa: CASSYPDRVIQFF
abundance: NA; len: 15; j_gene: TRBJ1-3; d_gene: NA; v_gene: TRBV13; CDR3nt: TGTGCCAGCAGCCCTCGGGTCCCCCCCGGAAACACCATATATTTT; CDR3aa: CASSPRVPPGNTIYF
abundance: NA; len: 16; j_gene: TRBJ1-6; d_gene: TRBD1; v_gene: TRBV7-2; CDR3nt: TGTGCCAGCAGCTTAGTTCGGACAGGAGCCAATTCACCCCTCCACTTT; CDR3aa: CASSLVRTGANSPLHF
abundance: once; len: 19; j_gene: TRBJ1-6; d_gene: TRBD1; v_gene: TRBV14; CDR3nt: TGTGCCAGCAGCCAAGAAGGACAGGGGGATGAGAACCTGTGTTCACCCCTCCACTTT; CDR3aa: CASSQEGQGDENLCSPLHF
abundance: NA; len: 14; j_gene: TRBJ1-5; d_gene: NA; v_gene: TRBV5-1; CDR3nt: TGCGCCAGCAGCTTGGGTGGACAAAATCAGCCCCAGCATTTT; CDR3aa: CASSLGGQNQPQHF
abundance: NA; len: 14; j_gene: TRBJ1-5; d_gene: NA; v_gene: TRBV12-1; CDR3nt: TGTGCCAGCAGCTATTTACAGGGTCCTCAGCCCCAGCATTTT; CDR3aa: CASSYLQGPQPQHF
abundance: NA; len: 14; j_gene: TRBJ1-5; d_gene: NA; v_gene: TRBV4-1; CDR3nt: TGCGCCAGCAGCCATTTGGCCGGGGATCAGCCCCAGCATTTT; CDR3aa: CASSHLAGDQPQHF
abundance: NA; len: 15; j_gene: TRBJ2-7; d_gene: TRBD1; v_gene: TRBV28; CDR3nt: TGTGCCAGCAGACGGGGGACAGGGCAGGCCTACGAGCAGTACTTC; CDR3aa: CASRRGTGQAYEQYF
abundance: NA; len: 13; j_gene: TRBJ1-2; d_gene: NA; v_gene: TRBV27; CDR3nt: TGTGCCAGCAGTTTTCAGGGGAACTATGGCTACACCTTC; CDR3aa: CASSFQGNYGYTF
abundance: NA; len: 17; j_gene: TRBJ2-1; d_gene: TRBD2; v_gene: TRBV7-2; CDR3nt: TGTGCCAGCAGCTTAGGACTAGCGGGGGGGCAGGAAAATGAGCAGTTCTTC; CDR3aa: CASSLGLAGGQENEQFF
abundance: NA; len: 16; j_gene: TRBJ1-5; d_gene: NA; v_gene: TRBV7-9; CDR3nt: TGTGCCAGCAGCCCAGAGACAACAGGTAAGGATCAGCCCCAGCATTTT; CDR3aa: CASSPETTGKDQPQHF
abundance: NA; len: 15; j_gene: TRBJ1-5; d_gene: NA; v_gene: TRBV4-3; CDR3nt: TGCGCCAGCAGCCAAGATTTAGGGCGGGGTCAGCCCCAGCATTTT; CDR3aa: CASSQDLGRGQPQHF
abundance: once; len: 14; j_gene: TRBJ1-2; d_gene: NA; v_gene: TRBV27; CDR3nt: TGTGCCAGCAGTCCAATTCAGGGAATCTATGGCTACACCTTC; CDR3aa: CASSPIQGIYGYTF
abundance: NA; len: 11; j_gene: TRBJ1-1; d_gene: NA; v_gene: TRBV6-6; CDR3nt: TGTGCCAGCAGGAACAGGGCGGAAGCTTTCTTT; CDR3aa: CASRNRAEAFF
abundance: NA; len: 13; j_gene: TRBJ2-5; d_gene: TRBD2; v_gene: TRBV6-5; CDR3nt: TGTGCCAGCGCGGGGGGGCCGGAGGAGACCCAGTACTTC; CDR3aa: CASAGGPEETQYF
abundance: few; len: 16; j_gene: TRBJ2-1; d_gene: TRBD2; v_gene: TRBV5-1; CDR3nt: TGCGCCAGCAGCTTGGTGGGACGGGGGGCCTACAATGAGCAGTTCTTC; CDR3aa: CASSLVGRGAYNEQFF
abundance: NA; len: 14; j_gene: TRBJ2-3; d_gene: NA; v_gene: TRBV7-9; CDR3nt: TGTGCCAGCAGCTCCAGGATTGCGCGTGATACGCAGTATTTT; CDR3aa: CASSSRIARDTQYF
abundance: NA; len: 16; j_gene: TRBJ1-1; d_gene: TRBD1; v_gene: TRBV10-2; CDR3nt: TGCGCCAGCAGTGAGTTGTTTGGGACAGCGAACACTGAAGCTTTCTTT; CDR3aa: CASSELFGTANTEAFF
abundance: NA; len: 15; j_gene: TRBJ1-2; d_gene: TRBD1; v_gene: TRBV10-3; CDR3nt: TGTGCCATCAGCAGGGGGTTTTCTTCTAACTATGGCTACACCTTC; CDR3aa: CAISRGFSSNYGYTF
abundance: NA; len: 19; j_gene: TRBJ1-4; d_gene: TRBD1; v_gene: TRBV12-5; CDR3nt: TGTGCTAGTGGTTTGGCCCAGACAGGGCAGAAAACAACTAATGAAAAACTGTTTTTT; CDR3aa: CASGLAQTGQKTTNEKLFF
abundance: NA; len: 17; j_gene: TRBJ2-2; d_gene: NA; v_gene: TRBV5-1; CDR3nt: TGCGCCAGCAGCCCCTTGTCGGACAGAGCGAACACCGGGGAGCTGTTTTTT; CDR3aa: CASSPLSDRANTGELFF
abundance: NA; len: 15; j_gene: TRBJ2-1; d_gene: NA; v_gene: TRBV7-8; CDR3nt: TGTGCCAGCAGCCCCTACCGCCTTAAAGACAGCACACCGTTCTTC; CDR3aa: CASSPYRLKDSTPFF
abundance: NA; len: 17; j_gene: TRBJ1-2; d_gene: TRBD1; v_gene: TRBV7-2; CDR3nt: TGTGCCAGCAGCTTAGCGCCTGGGACAGGGGTAAACTATGGCTACACCTTC; CDR3aa: CASSLAPGTGVNYGYTF
abundance: NA; len: 15; j_gene: TRBJ1-5; d_gene: NA; v_gene: TRBV5-6; CDR3nt: TGTGCCAGCAGCTTGGCGAGGAGCGGCAATCAGCCCCAGCATTTT; CDR3aa: CASSLARSGNQPQHF
abundance: NA; len: 14; j_gene: TRBJ2-5; d_gene: NA; v_gene: TRBV7-8; CDR3nt: TGTGCCAGCAGCGCAGACAGGATCCAAGAGACCCAGTACTTC; CDR3aa: CASSADRIQETQYF
abundance: NA; len: 19; j_gene: TRBJ2-4; d_gene: NA; v_gene: TRBV2; CDR3nt: TGTGCCAGCAGTGATCAGATCTGGGGCCCGTCTCTAGCCAAAAACATTCAGTACTTC; CDR3aa: CASSDQIWGPSLAKNIQYF
abundance: few; len: 20; j_gene: TRBJ1-1; d_gene: NA; v_gene: TRBV27; CDR3nt: TGTGCCAGCAGTTGGACACCCTCGGGCAGGCGCGCCAAAAGTATCACTGAAGCTTTCTTT; CDR3aa: CASSWTPSGRRAKSITEAFF
abundance: NA; len: 15; j_gene: TRBJ1-1; d_gene: TRBD1; v_gene: TRBV19; CDR3nt: TGTGCCAGTAGTAATGGGGGGACAGGACACACTGAAGCTTTCTTT; CDR3aa: CASSNGGTGHTEAFF
abundance: NA; len: 13; j_gene: TRBJ2-1; d_gene: NA; v_gene: TRBV29-1; CDR3nt: TGCAGCGTTGAAATGGCTGCTTACAATGAGCAGTTCTTC; CDR3aa: CSVEMAAYNEQFF
abundance: NA; len: 15; j_gene: TRBJ2-3; d_gene: NA; v_gene: TRBV19; CDR3nt: TGTGCCAGCTCCGTGTGGGGAGGTATAACAGATACGCAGTATTTT; CDR3aa: CASSVWGGITDTQYF
abundance: once; len: 13; j_gene: TRBJ2-1; d_gene: TRBD1; v_gene: TRBV5-1; CDR3nt: TGCGCCAGCGGACAGGGAATGTATAATGAGCAGTTCTTC; CDR3aa: CASGQGMYNEQFF
abundance: NA; len: 19; j_gene: TRBJ1-5; d_gene: NA; v_gene: TRBV19; CDR3nt: TGTGCCAGTAGCCCTCCCGGGGGACGTGAGGTAAATAGCAATCAGCCCCAGCATTTT; CDR3aa: CASSPPGGREVNSNQPQHF
abundance: NA; len: 15; j_gene: TRBJ1-3; d_gene: TRBD1; v_gene: TRBV6-4; CDR3nt: TGTGCCAGTACAGGGGAGCGGGCCTCTGGAAACACCATATATTTT; CDR3aa: CASTGERASGNTIYF
abundance: NA; len: 16; j_gene: TRBJ2-1; d_gene: NA; v_gene: TRBV6-5; CDR3nt: TGTGCCAGCAGTTCCACTCTAGCGAGCTCCTACAATGAGCAGTTCTTC; CDR3aa: CASSSTLASSYNEQFF
abundance: few; len: 14; j_gene: TRBJ2-7; d_gene: TRBD1; v_gene: TRBV28; CDR3nt: TGTGCCAGCAGTTCCTACAGGGGGACTTCCGAGCAGTACTTC; CDR3aa: CASSSYRGTSEQYF